This entry lists 5 T cell receptor beta chains sequenced from one sample in a study of response to subunit inactivated influenza vaccine. One entry per CDR3 protein, called by TCRdb with MiXCR from the RT-PCR reads. The repertoire holds about 650,000 distinct CDR3 sequences, with approximately 14% as singletons. Specimen: PBMCs from blood, collected roughly 12 days after vaccination. These TCRs come from a middle-aged man who received an inactivated influenza vaccine.

The J gene is TRBJ2-1, the V gene TRBV5-1; TRBD2 matches 12 bases. CDR1 is SGHRS and CDR2 is YFSETQ in the germline V gene. The CDR3 runs to 15 residues. V gave up 3 bases and J gave up 8 bases; unmatched junction bases: 6. The CDR3: CASSSLAGGRYEQFF. CDR3 bases: TGCGCCAGCAGCTCTCTAGCGGGAGGGCGTTATGAGCAGTTCTTC.

This clonotype was recorded a few times. V is TRBV19 and J is TRBJ2-7; D possibly matches TRBD1 or TRBD2 (5 bases each). Germline CDR1 is LNHDA and CDR2 is SQIVND (reference sequence). Trimming cost V 3 bases and J 4 bases, with 10 bases left between them. CDR3 length: 13 residues. The DNA of the CDR3 is TGTGCCAGTAGTATCGGGGCAAGTTACGAGCAGTACTTC. Its protein product is CASSIGASYEQYF.

The V gene is TRBV20-1, the J gene TRBJ2-1; 7 bases fit TRBD2. This CDR3 has 15 residues. Germline-derived CDR1 and CDR2 are DFQATT and SNEGSKA (reference sequence). The trim removed 0 bases at V and 0 bases at J, leaving 2 bases unmatched. The CDR3 loop reads CSARESGISYNEQFF. The CDR3 DNA reads TGCAGTGCTAGAGAGAGCGGGATCTCCTACAATGAGCAGTTCTTC.

V gene TRBV10-3 combines with J gene TRBJ1-5; maybe TRBD1 (5 bases). Germline V gene data show CDR1 as ENHRY and CDR2 as SYGVKD. The CDR3 length is 13 residues. Trimming shortened V by 6 bases and J by 1 base, and 7 bases separated the two germline ends. The DNA for the CDR3 is TGTGCCATCAGCAGGGAGAGCAATCAGCCCCAGCATTTT. Translated: CAISRESNQPQHF.

The chain has TRBV28 and TRBJ2-1, with 11 bases fitting TRBD2. The junction had 6 bases not matched to a gene; V was cut back by 2 bases and J by 0 bases. Germline-derived CDR1 and CDR2 are MDHEN and SYDVKM. CDR3 length equals 18 residues. The CDR3 loop is CASSLLAGGRYSYNEQFF. CDR3 bases: TGTGCCAGCAGTTTACTAGCGGGAGGACGCTACTCCTACAATGAGCAGTTCTTC.